Below are 10 T cell receptor beta chains sequenced from a single sample in a study of TIL therapy for anti-PD-1-resistant metastatic lung cancer. As for time point: pre-treatment sample, taken before nivolumab and TIL therapy. The tumor samples were excised metastases, mostly pleural nodules or supraclavicular lymph nodes. Sequencing used immunoSEQ v3. Assay: immunoSEQ multiplex PCR; the TCRdb copy retains only in-frame clones and omits some. The sample includes under 100,000 clones, roughly two thirds seen only once; the top ten take roughly 11%. Sequences were derived from tumor tissue, sampled at baseline. The receptors here all came from a person between 25 and 79 years old with non-small cell lung cancer.

This clone was seen more than once but under ten times. The genes are TRBV4-1 and TRBJ2-1; 8 positions agree with TRBD2. The V and J ends lost 4 bases and 6 bases, in that order; junction bases with no gene match: 8. There are 15 residues in the CDR3. Germline values: CDR1 MGHRA, CDR2 YSYEKL. The CDR3 DNA follows: TGCGCCAGCAGCCCGACGAGCGGGAGAGGCAATGAGCAGTTCTTC. This translates into CASSPTSGRGNEQFF.

The V call is TRBV7-2, the J call TRBJ2-5; D possibly corresponds to TRBD2 (7 bases). CDR3 length: 16 residues. Trimming took off 4 bases at V and 4 bases at J, with 19 bases between the two ends. The germline V gene encodes CDR1 SGHTA and CDR2 FQGNSA. This CDR3 reads CASSSRGREGRETQYF. In DNA form, the CDR3 reads TGTGCCAGCAGCTCCAGGGGAAGGGAGGGTAGAGAGACCCAGTACTTC.

This sequence joins TRBV9 and TRBJ2-1; D gene unclear. Germline V gene lookup returns CDR1 SGDLS and CDR2 YYNGEE. The ends were cut back, 0 bases at V and 8 bases at J, with 3 bases in the middle. The CDR3 covers 11 residues. CDR3 loop: CASSVDDEQFF. The CDR3 bases are TGTGCCAGCAGCGTAGATGATGAGCAGTTCTTC.

The J gene is TRBJ2-5, the V gene TRBV10-3; D gene ambiguous. V was clipped by 3 bases and J by 5 bases, with 4 bases between them. The CDR3 consists of 11 residues. CDR1 ENHRY and CDR2 SYGVKD come from the germline V gene. This chain's CDR3 is CAISDLETQYF. The CDR3 nucleotides read TGTGCCATCAGTGACCTGGAGACCCAGTACTTC.

V and J are TRBV7-2 and TRBJ1-4, with 7 bases that match TRBD1. Trimming took 4 bases from V and 7 from J; bases not matched to a gene: 9. The CDR3 runs to 15 residues. The V gene's germline CDR1 is SGHTA and CDR2 FQGNSA. The CDR3 DNA is TGTGCCAGCAGCTCCACAGGGGTCCCCGGTGAAAAACTGTTTTTT. The encoded protein is CASSSTGVPGEKLFF. Filled out from reference TRBV7-2 and TRBJ1-4, the complete variable domain reads GAGVSQSPSNKVTEKGKDVELRCDPISGHTALYWYRQSLGQGLEFLIYFQGNSAPDKSGLPSDRFSAERTGGSVSTLTIQRTQQEDSAVYLCASSSTGVPGEKLFFGSGTQLSVL.

The chain has TRBV9 and TRBJ1-1; possible D gene TRBD1, 6 bases. V was cut by 4 bases and J by 1 base, with 14 bases left in between. Germline V gives CDR1 SGDLS, CDR2 YYNGEE. This CDR3 has 15 residues. The CDR3 DNA sequence: TGTGCCAGCAGCTCGGTCAGGGGAGGGAACACTGAAGCTTTCTTT. Its translation: CASSSVRGGNTEAFF.

V usage is TRBV6-5 and J usage is TRBJ2-2, with D tentatively TRBD2 (6 bases). Trimming left V 6 bases short and J 4 bases short, with 12 bases between. In germline, CDR1 is MNHEY, CDR2 SVGAGI. The CDR3 covers 14 residues. The CDR3 coding sequence is TGTGCCAGCAGCCCATTAGCGGCCACCGGGGAGCTGTTTTTT. Protein: CASSPLAATGELFF.

The chain combines TRBV5-1 with TRBJ2-7, with D possibly TRBD2 on 6 matching bases. The ends were cut back, 0 bases at V and 0 bases at J, with 13 bases in the middle. Germline lookup yields CDR1 SGHRS and CDR2 YFSETQ. The CDR3 extends over 16 amino acids. CDR3 sequence reads: CASSLVGSGISYEQYF. The CDR3 nucleotides read TGCGCCAGCAGCTTGGTGGGTAGCGGAATCTCCTACGAGCAGTACTTC.

V gene TRBV3-1 (or the pseudogene TRBV3-2) combines with J gene TRBJ2-3; TRBD2 might be the D (6 bases). The germline gives CDR1 LGHDT, CDR2 YNNKEL (reference sequence). This CDR3 is built from 16 residues. V lost 0 bases to trimming and J lost 2 bases, with 12 bases between them. The CDR3 DNA reads as TGTGCCAGCAGCCAAGATATTAGCGGTCCCACAGATACGCAGTATTTT. Protein: CASSQDISGPTDTQYF.

The chain links TRBV3-1 (or the pseudogene TRBV3-2) to TRBJ2-1, with 7 bases lining up with TRBD2. CDR3 length: 16 amino acids. The V and J ends lost 1 base and 7 bases, in that order; junction bases with no gene match: 10. From germline, CDR1 is LGHDT and CDR2 YNNKEL (reference sequence). The DNA for the CDR3 is TGTGCCAGCAGCCAAGGACTAGCAGTGGGTGGGAATGAGCAGTTCTTC. Translating it yields CASSQGLAVGGNEQFF.